Presented here are 24 T cell receptor beta chains from one specimen sequenced in a study of blood T cells in healthy people across ages. Next came a second PCR, run for about 7 to 12 cycles, which used a sample-barcoded 5' primer along with a J-beta primer mix. TCRdb re-called the 5' RACE reads through MiXCR, storing one row per CDR3 protein. This sample has about 780,000 distinct CDR3 sequences, with about half found just once. The sequencing sample was made of blood. The receptors come from a man older than 75 in good health.

This clonotype was counted a single time. Here the CDR3 reads CAIGTATGELFF. The DNA of the CDR3 is TGTGCCATCGGGACCGCCACCGGGGAGCTGTTTTTT. The chain has TRBV2 and TRBJ2-2; D may be TRBD1 or TRBD2 (5 bases each). V was cut by 10 bases and J by 4 bases, with 10 bases left in between. The CDR3 sequence is 12 residues long. Germline V gene sequence: CDR1 SNHLY, CDR2 FYNNEI.

This clonotype turned up a few times. This chain uses TRBV11-2 with TRBJ2-5; TRBD2 matches at 7 bases. This CDR3 region has 16 residues. V was clipped by 2 bases and J by 5 bases; unmatched bases: 11. Germline CDR1 is SGHAT and CDR2 is FQNNGV. The CDR3 nucleotides are TGTGCCAGCAGCTTACTGGGGGGAGGGCCAGAGGAGACCCAGTACTTC. Protein sequence: CASSLLGGGPEETQYF.

In its sample, this clonotype was seen many times. J is TRBJ2-1 and V is TRBV4-3; 11 nucleotides align to TRBD1. The J segment lost 7 bases and the V segment lost 0 bases, leaving 5 bases of the junction unmatched. From germline, CDR1 is LGHNA and CDR2 YSLEER. There are 16 residues in the CDR3. The CDR3 nucleotides are TGCGCCAGCAGCCAAGATCGCGGACAGGGGGCAAATGAGCAGTTCTTC. It translates to CASSQDRGQGANEQFF.

V and J are TRBV10-2 and TRBJ1-1; tentatively, D is TRBD1 (5 bases). The CDR3 has 14 amino acids. From germline, CDR1 is WSHSY and CDR2 SAAADI. Trimming cost V 1 base and J 4 bases, with 10 bases left between them. CDR3 nucleotide sequence: TGCGCCAGCAGTGAGTTTCGGGGGAGCACTGAAGCTTTCTTT. Its protein product is CASSEFRGSTEAFF.

The V call is TRBV7-2, the J call TRBJ2-7, with unresolved D. This CDR3 spans 14 amino acids. The V gene lost 1 base and the J gene lost 7 bases, with 14 bases spanning the gap. Germline values: CDR1 SGHTA, CDR2 FQGNSA. The CDR3 DNA follows: TGTGCCAGCAGCTTAGTGATAGATGCTAATGAGCAGTACTTC. Protein: CASSLVIDANEQYF. Filled out from reference TRBV7-2 and TRBJ2-7, the complete variable domain reads GAGVSQSPSNKVTEKGKDVELRCDPISGHTALYWYRQSLGQGLEFLIYFQGNSAPDKSGLPSDRFSAERTGGSVSTLTIQRTQQEDSAVYLCASSLVIDANEQYFGPGTRLTVT.

The rearrangement joins TRBV6-5 to TRBJ2-2, with unresolved D. Germline-derived CDR1 and CDR2 are MNHEY and SVGAGI. V was clipped by 2 bases and J by 4 bases, with 8 bases between them. The CDR3 runs to 14 residues. The CDR3 coding sequence is TGTGCCAGCAGTTACGGGTCAGGCACCGGGGAGCTGTTTTTT. Translating gives CASSYGSGTGELFF.

In this sample, this clonotype turned up a few times. V gene TRBV10-3 combines with J gene TRBJ2-1; D is possibly TRBD1 or TRBD2 (5 bases each). The germline V gene encodes CDR1 ENHRY and CDR2 SYGVKD. CDR3 size: 15 residues. Trimming took 6 bases from V and 0 from J, leaving 12 bases between them. The CDR3 bases are TGTGCCATCAGCGAAAGGGACCGCTCCTACAATGAGCAGTTCTTC. Amino acids: CAISERDRSYNEQFF.

This clonotype was counted ten times or more. The chain employs TRBV24-1 and TRBJ2-2; TRBD2 might be the D (5 bases). The CDR3 has 16 amino acids. V was pared by 0 bases and J by 5 bases, with 12 bases between. Germline CDR1 reads KGHDR; CDR2 reads SFDVKD. In DNA form, the CDR3 reads TGTGCCACCAGTGATTTGAAAGTACGAGGGACCGGGGAGCTGTTTTTT. This sequence encodes CATSDLKVRGTGELFF.

The rearrangement links TRBV5-1 to TRBJ2-3; TRBD2 is a possible D gene (5 bases). This CDR3 has 15 amino acids. V lost 0 bases and J 0 bases, leaving 8 bases between the germline ends. CDR1 is SGHRS and CDR2 is YFSETQ in the germline V gene. CDR3 region: CASSLGTQSTDTQYF. The DNA for the CDR3 is TGCGCCAGCAGCTTGGGGACTCAAAGCACAGATACGCAGTATTTT.

The gene calls are TRBV4-1 and TRBJ2-2; D is uncertain. CDR3 length equals 15 residues. CDR1 and CDR2 (germline): MGHRA, YSYEKL. V lost 1 base and J lost 1, with 7 bases in between. The CDR3 DNA reads TGCGCCAGCAGCCAAGCAGTCAGGAACACCGGGGAGCTGTTTTTT. This codes for CASSQAVRNTGELFF.

This clonotype was detected many times. The CDR3 DNA is TGCAGCGCTAGACAGGGACAAGAGACTTACATCGAGTACTTC. It encodes CSARQGQETYIEYF. The chain is built from TRBV29-1 and TRBJ2-5; 7 nucleotides line up with TRBD1. Germline assignment: CDR1 SQVTM and CDR2 ANQGSEA. V gave up 7 bases and J gave up 12 bases; unmatched junction bases: 20. The CDR3 is 14 residues long. Using reference TRBV29-1 and TRBJ2-5 for the parts outside the CDR3, the full variable domain is SAVISQKPSRDICQRGTSLTIQCQVDSQVTMMFWYRQQPGQSLTLIATANQGSEATYESGFVIDKFPISRPNLTFSTLTVSNMSPEDSSIYLCSARQGQETYIEYFGPGTRLLVL.

V and J are TRBV6-2 or TRBV6-3 and TRBJ2-6; no reliable D call. Germline V lookup: CDR1 MNHEY, CDR2 SVGEGT. The CDR3 has 14 residues. Between the trimmed V and J ends, which lost 2 bases and 0 bases, there was a span of 2 bases. In nucleotides, the CDR3 is TGTGCCAGCAGTTACAGCTCTGGGGCCAACGTCCTGACTTTC. This gives the protein CASSYSSGANVLTF.

V and J are TRBV20-1 and TRBJ2-5; TRBD2 matches 7 bases. CDR3 length equals 16 residues. V lost 4 bases to trimming and J lost 2 bases; unmatched junction nucleotides: 13. The germline CDR1 and CDR2 sequences are DFQATT and SNEGSKA (reference sequence). For the CDR3, the DNA is TGCAGTGCTAACGATCCGAGATCTAGCGGTCAAGAGACCCAGTACTTC. It encodes CSANDPRSSGQETQYF.

This clonotype has only a few counts. The CDR3 DNA is TGTGCCAGCAGCCAAGCGATGGATACGCAGTATTTT. Translating it yields CASSQAMDTQYF. This sequence joins TRBV14 and TRBJ2-3; D is unclear. Trimming pared 1 base from V and 6 bases from J, leaving 5 bases between. The CDR3 is 12 amino acids. CDR1 and CDR2 (germline): SGHDN, FVKESK. The complete variable domain, with remaining parts taken from reference TRBV14 and TRBJ2-3, reads EAGVTQFPSHSVIEKGQTVTLRCDPISGHDNLYWYRRVMGKEIKFLLHFVKESKQDESGMPNNRFLAERTGGTYSTLKVQPAELEDSGVYFCASSQAMDTQYFGPGTRLTVL.

This clonotype was recorded a few times. The genes are TRBV24-1 and TRBJ2-5; TRBD1 is a possible D gene (6 bases). Trimming stripped 2 bases from V and 4 bases from J, with 10 bases between. Per germline, CDR1 KGHDR and CDR2 SFDVKD. The CDR3 runs to 14 residues. CDR3 amino acids: CATSDSQGLETQYF. DNA of the CDR3: TGTGCCACCAGTGATTCACAGGGTTTAGAGACCCAGTACTTC.

In the case of this clonotype: This may arise from a read error, as a much more abundant clone is one base away. This sequence joins TRBV5-6 and TRBJ2-1; 11 bases match TRBD2. The germline gives CDR1 SGHDT, CDR2 YYEEEE. Trimming at V came to 3 bases and at J to 10 bases, leaving 9 bases not matched to a gene. This CDR3 region has 15 residues. The CDR3 loop is CASSCIAGGPPEQFF. In DNA form, the CDR3 reads TGTGCCAGCAGCTGCATAGCGGGAGGGCCCCCCGAGCAGTTCTTC.

The gene calls are TRBV29-1 and TRBJ2-7; D is possibly TRBD1 or TRBD2 (6 bases each). The CDR3 has 13 amino acids. The germline V gene has CDR1 SQVTM and CDR2 ANQGSEA. Deletions cut 3 bases from V and 7 bases from J, with 16 bases between. The CDR3 loop is CSVDGGTVDEQYF. The CDR3 nucleotides are TGCAGCGTTGACGGGGGCACCGTAGATGAGCAGTACTTC.

The gene calls are TRBV4-2 and TRBJ2-1; D is unclear. This CDR3 has 13 residues. Germline assignment: CDR1 LGHNA and CDR2 YNFKEQ. V was trimmed by 0 bases and J by 5 bases, leaving 5 bases between them. CDR3: CASSQDSDNEQFF. The CDR3 region has the DNA TGTGCCAGCAGCCAAGATTCCGACAATGAGCAGTTCTTC.

A few counts support this clonotype. V is TRBV5-1 and J is TRBJ2-7; TRBD2 aligns across 11 bases. The CDR3 is made up of 16 amino acids. After removal of 4 bases from V and 3 bases from J, the junction contained 9 bases not matched to a gene. The V gene's germline CDR1 is SGHRS and CDR2 YFSETQ. CDR3 sequence: CASSLTSGSPLYEQYF. CDR3 DNA sequence: TGCGCCAGCAGCCTCACTAGCGGGAGTCCCCTCTACGAGCAGTACTTC.

The rearrangement joins TRBV6-5 to TRBJ2-1, with TRBD2 as a possible D gene (5 bases). Trimming left V 0 bases short and J 0 bases short, with 15 bases between. The germline CDR1 and CDR2 sequences are MNHEY and SVGAGI. This CDR3 contains 18 residues. The DNA for the CDR3 is TGTGCCAGCAGTTACTCGACGGGGAGCAGAAGCTCCTACAATGAGCAGTTCTTC. Residues: CASSYSTGSRSSYNEQFF.

This chain links TRBV4-3 with TRBJ2-5, with D perhaps matching TRBD2 (6 bases). Germline V gene lookup returns CDR1 LGHNA and CDR2 YSLEER. The CDR3 extends over 14 amino acids. With 0 bases removed from V and 7 bases from J, the gap between germline ends came to 12 bases. CDR3 in DNA: TGCGCCAGCAGCCAAGATTGGAGGGGCTCGACCCAGTACTTC. Protein sequence: CASSQDWRGSTQYF.

This clonotype has more than one count but fewer than ten. The chain uses TRBV10-3 and TRBJ1-4; 9 bases align to TRBD1. The length of the CDR3 is 15 residues. Per the germline V gene, CDR1 is ENHRY and CDR2 is SYGVKD. V gave up 3 bases and J gave up 7 bases; unmatched junction bases: 6. The CDR3 loop is CAISERQGGAEKLFF. In DNA form, the CDR3 reads TGTGCCATCAGTGAAAGACAGGGGGGGGCTGAAAAACTGTTTTTT.

This sequence joins TRBV2 and TRBJ1-5; D gene unclear. V shed 2 bases and J shed 5 bases, with 10 bases lying between them. This CDR3 spans 14 amino acids. Germline V gene data show CDR1 as SNHLY and CDR2 as FYNNEI. The CDR3 DNA reads as TGTGCCAGCAGTGAAAGTGGGTCCGATCAGCCCCAGCATTTT. It codes for CASSESGSDQPQHF.

This clonotype was observed a few times. This chain connects TRBV7-2 to TRBJ2-1; TRBD2 matches 7 bases. The germline V gene encodes CDR1 SGHTA and CDR2 FQGNSA. The CDR3 totals 16 residues. The J segment lost 6 bases and the V segment lost 5 bases, leaving 13 bases of the junction unmatched. The CDR3 sequence is CASSANWGGIFNEQFF. The CDR3 coding sequence is TGTGCCAGCAGCGCCAATTGGGGAGGGATCTTCAATGAGCAGTTCTTC. Complete variable domain (other parts from reference TRBV7-2 and TRBJ2-1): GAGVSQSPSNKVTEKGKDVELRCDPISGHTALYWYRQSLGQGLEFLIYFQGNSAPDKSGLPSDRFSAERTGGSVSTLTIQRTQQEDSAVYLCASSANWGGIFNEQFFGPGTRLTVL.